This T cell receptor (beta chain) was recorded in a study of T cell changes during pregnancy in multiple sclerosis. Per germline, CDR1 SGHRS and CDR2 YFSETQ. This CDR3 is built from 17 residues. The V and J ends lost 0 bases and 8 bases respectively, with 23 bases between them. TCRdb's table, derived via immunoSEQ multiplex PCR, lists solely in-frame clones and lacks some. The sample records 60,000 or so clones, roughly 90% being singletons. The specimen was peripheral blood, collected before pregnancy. This receptor was obtained from a female donor with multiple sclerosis, enrolled in a pregnancy study. The chain joins TRBV5-1 to TRBJ1-2; D is undetermined. Here the CDR3 reads CASSLGVVHGSPAGYTF. The CDR3 bases are TGCGCCAGCAGCTTGGGAGTGGTCCATGGATCCCCAGCGGGCTACACCTTC.